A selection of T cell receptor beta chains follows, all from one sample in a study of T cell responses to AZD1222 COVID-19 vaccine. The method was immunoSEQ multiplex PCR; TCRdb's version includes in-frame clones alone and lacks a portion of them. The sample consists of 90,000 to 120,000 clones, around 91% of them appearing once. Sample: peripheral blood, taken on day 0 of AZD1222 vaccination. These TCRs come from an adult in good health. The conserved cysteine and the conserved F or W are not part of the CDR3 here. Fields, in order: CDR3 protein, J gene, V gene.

CDR3: ASSRTGDGGYT
J: TRBJ1-2
V: TRBV27

CDR3: AWMGVTNTEAF
J: TRBJ1-1
V: TRBV30

CDR3: ASRPRPSTDTQY
J: TRBJ2-3
V: TRBV5-6

CDR3: ASSLSTLAGGRDTQY
J: TRBJ2-3
V: TRBV27

CDR3: ASSFGGAQETQY
J: TRBJ2-5
V: TRBV27

CDR3: ASSGEGYTDTQY
J: TRBJ2-3
V: TRBV5-4

CDR3: ASSRQGDGYT
J: TRBJ1-2
V: TRBV6-2/TRBV6-3

CDR3: ASSHRDSYGYT
J: TRBJ1-2
V: TRBV3-1/TRBV3-2

CDR3: ASSSIAGGLNEQY
J: TRBJ2-7
V: TRBV5-1

CDR3: ASSFSGVRGNQPQH
J: TRBJ1-5
V: TRBV5-6

CDR3: ASSLGGGIIYEQY
J: TRBJ2-7
V: TRBV7-2

CDR3: ASSLWGTGGSPLH
J: TRBJ1-6
V: TRBV5-5

CDR3: ASSHIPRGSGTEAF
J: TRBJ1-1
V: TRBV9

CDR3: SVVEGGPGYT
J: TRBJ1-2
V: TRBV29-1

CDR3: ASRRTDVNEKLF
J: TRBJ1-4
V: TRBV2

CDR3: ASSLSLGGLITYEQY
J: TRBJ2-7
V: TRBV27

CDR3: ASSLDTGLAPNIQY
J: TRBJ2-4
V: TRBV7-7

CDR3: ASKGQGPNQPQH
J: TRBJ1-5
V: TRBV7-2

CDR3: ASSQESGHPNEQY
J: TRBJ2-7
V: TRBV4-3

CDR3: ASSLTGRREQY
J: TRBJ2-7
V: TRBV7-3

CDR3: ASSRALYGYT
J: TRBJ1-2
V: TRBV3-1/TRBV3-2

CDR3: ASSVGGGTGELF
J: TRBJ2-2
V: TRBV9

CDR3: ASSSVAGMADTQY
J: TRBJ2-3
V: TRBV11-3

CDR3: ASKGTGWFEQY
J: TRBJ2-7
V: TRBV6-5

CDR3: ASSPRGQSRYYGYT
J: TRBJ1-2
V: TRBV19

CDR3: ASSAPHRTVSFGYT
J: TRBJ1-2
V: TRBV9

CDR3: ASSIGASAGQETQY
J: TRBJ2-5
V: TRBV19

CDR3: ASAPGQGRIGYT
J: TRBJ1-2
V: TRBV6-5

CDR3: ASSYLAGESEQF
J: TRBJ2-1
V: TRBV6-2/TRBV6-3

CDR3: ASSQGQTNYGYT
J: TRBJ1-2
V: TRBV18

CDR3: ASSLVFGQFYEQY
J: TRBJ2-7
V: TRBV5-5

CDR3: ASSSTGVRGTEAF
J: TRBJ1-1
V: TRBV14

CDR3: ASSLSGGADEQF
J: TRBJ2-1
V: TRBV9

CDR3: ATKGDSLLLLF
J: TRBJ1-4
V: TRBV24-1

CDR3: ASSYKGGLTGNTEAF
J: TRBJ1-1
V: TRBV7-2

CDR3: ASSYLGVYEQY
J: TRBJ2-7
V: TRBV6-5

CDR3: ASSTRQGATEAF
J: TRBJ1-1
V: TRBV4-1